The 24 T cell receptor beta chains reported below all come from one sample, sequenced in a study of beta chain features in type 1 diabetes. Study-level results: TCRB CDR3s from Type 1 diabetes patients were moderately but significantly shorter in all four CD4+ subsets.

Antigens for these TCRs are unknown. Expressed TCRB transcripts were sequenced after all isolated RNA was converted to cDNA. Produced via immunoSEQ multiplex PCR; TCRdb's table is partial and in-frame only. The repertoire has 250,000 to 300,000 clones, approximately 25% of them found once; the top ten carry 0.012%. Material: naive CD4+ T cells from blood. The source is a young woman with type 1 diabetes.

The rearrangement joins TRBV9 to TRBJ2-3, with 7 bases lining up with TRBD2. The CDR3 sequence is 16 residues long. In germline, CDR1 is SGDLS, CDR2 YYNGEE. Trimming took 3 bases from V and 2 from J; bases not matched to a gene: 9. This CDR3 is CASSARTSATTDTQYF. CDR3 DNA: TGTGCCAGCAGCGCCCGAACTAGCGCTACCACAGATACGCAGTATTTT.

CDR3 loop: CASSIRLALNNEQFF. CDR3 nucleotides: TGTGCCAGTAGTATCCGACTAGCGTTAAACAATGAGCAGTTCTTC. V gene TRBV19 combines with J gene TRBJ2-1, with 8 bases that match TRBD2. This CDR3 comprises 15 residues. With V trimmed by 3 bases and J by 5 bases, 6 bases remained unmatched. CDR1 is LNHDA and CDR2 is SQIVND in the germline V gene (reference sequence).

The gene calls are TRBV29-1 and TRBJ1-4; TRBD1 might be the D (5 bases). The CDR3 covers 14 residues. Germline V lookup: CDR1 SQVTM, CDR2 ANQGSEA. The V and J ends lost 8 bases and 7 bases respectively, with 20 bases between them. DNA of the CDR3: TGCAGCTTTTCAGGGCAGGGTTGGGGTGAAAAACTGTTTTTT. Protein: CSFSGQGWGEKLFF.

This rearrangement joins TRBV6-6 to TRBJ2-7; TRBD2 matches 12 bases. V was pared by 5 bases and J by 3 bases, with 2 bases of the junction left unmatched. Per the germline V gene, CDR1 is MNHNY and CDR2 is SVGAGI (reference sequence). This CDR3 is 14 amino acids long. CDR3 sequence: CASSKLAGGYEQYF. The DNA for the CDR3 is TGTGCCAGCAGTAAACTAGCGGGAGGCTACGAGCAGTACTTC.

This clone has a handful of counts. The J gene is TRBJ2-1, the V gene TRBV10-2; 7 bases map to TRBD1. The CDR3 runs to 16 residues. In germline, CDR1 is WSHSY, CDR2 SAAADI. The trim removed 7 bases at V and 0 bases at J, leaving 9 bases unmatched. The CDR3 protein is CASTGRGFASYNEQFF. The CDR3 bases are TGCGCCAGCACCGGCAGGGGGTTCGCCTCCTACAATGAGCAGTTCTTC.

The sample holds a few counts of this clone. The V call is TRBV4-2, the J call TRBJ1-5; D is uncertain. CDR3 length: 14 amino acids. Germline V gene lookup returns CDR1 LGHNA and CDR2 YNFKEQ. V lost 3 bases to trimming and J lost 3 bases, with 9 bases between them. The CDR3 loop reads CASSQRVLNQPQHF. The CDR3 DNA follows: TGTGCCAGCAGCCAGCGGGTCCTCAATCAGCCCCAGCATTTT.

The chain's CDR3 is CAIGGERAGTEAFF. CDR3 nucleotide sequence: TGTGCCATCGGGGGAGAGCGGGCTGGAACTGAAGCTTTCTTT. The chain recombines TRBV10-3 with TRBJ1-1; the D gene is possibly TRBD1 (5 bases). From germline, CDR1 is ENHRY and CDR2 SYGVKD. Between the trimmed V and J ends, which lost 8 bases and 5 bases, there was a span of 18 bases. CDR3 size: 14 residues.

This clone was observed a handful of times. The J gene is TRBJ2-1, the V gene TRBV14, with TRBD2 as a possible D gene (6 bases). This CDR3 comprises 14 residues. Germline V gene sequence: CDR1 SGHDN, CDR2 FVKESK. The V and J ends lost 2 bases and 8 bases respectively, with 13 bases between them. The CDR3 sequence is CASSQQLAGHEQFF. The CDR3 DNA sequence: TGTGCCAGCAGCCAACAACTAGCCGGCCATGAGCAGTTCTTC.

This clone was seen more than once but under ten times. V and J are TRBV6-5 and TRBJ2-5; 7 nucleotides align to TRBD1. From germline, CDR1 is MNHEY and CDR2 SVGAGI. Unmatched junction bases numbered 5, after V lost 5 bases and J lost 5 bases. CDR3 size: 13 residues. CDR3 in DNA: TGTGCCAGCAGTGACAGGGTACGGGAGACCCAGTACTTC. The encoded protein is CASSDRVRETQYF.

The chain couples TRBV19 to TRBJ1-2; 8 nucleotides line up with TRBD1. Germline CDR1 reads LNHDA; CDR2 reads SQIVND (reference sequence). Germline trimming cut 7 bases from V and 2 bases from J; bases unmatched to any gene: 6. The CDR3 runs to 14 residues. Here the CDR3 DNA reads TGTGCCAGTACGGTAGGACAGGGCAACTATGGCTACACCTTC. Translating it yields CASTVGQGNYGYTF.

The rearrangement joins TRBV29-1 to TRBJ1-1; D not certain. The CDR3 loop spans 12 amino acids. V gave up 5 bases and J gave up 1 base, with 8 bases separating them. Germline lookup yields CDR1 SQVTM and CDR2 ANQGSEA. The CDR3 DNA sequence: TGCAGCGTTAAGTCCGGGAACACTGAAGCTTTCTTT. Residues: CSVKSGNTEAFF.

This chain connects TRBV15 to TRBJ1-2; D is uncertain. Trimming took 0 bases from V and 2 from J, leaving 7 bases between them. Germline CDR1 LNHNV, CDR2 YYDKDF (reference sequence). The CDR3 length is 14 residues. CDR3 in amino acids: CATSRDLGNYGYTF. In DNA form, the CDR3 reads TGTGCCACCAGCAGAGATCTCGGGAACTATGGCTACACCTTC.

The chain is built from TRBV6-6 and TRBJ2-3, with 8 bases lining up with TRBD1. V was clipped by 5 bases and J by 2 bases; unmatched bases: 6. Germline V lookup: CDR1 MNHNY, CDR2 SVGAGI (reference sequence). The CDR3 sequence is 15 residues long. The CDR3 DNA follows: TGTGCCAGCAGTCCTACGGACAGGGCCACAGATACGCAGTATTTT. It encodes CASSPTDRATDTQYF.

The rearrangement uses TRBV18 and TRBJ2-2; 7 positions agree with TRBD2. The length of the CDR3 is 16 residues. CDR1 is KGHSH, CDR2 LQKENI, per germline. With V trimmed by 2 bases and J by 3 bases, 6 bases remained unmatched. The CDR3 loop is CASSPELASYTGELFF. The CDR3 DNA reads as TGTGCCAGCTCACCAGAACTAGCGAGTTACACCGGGGAGCTGTTTTTT.

This chain joins TRBV9 and TRBJ2-5, with D maybe TRBD2 (5 bases). Germline-derived CDR1 and CDR2 are SGDLS and YYNGEE. The CDR3 has 16 amino acids. The V gene lost 0 bases and the J gene lost 0 bases, with 12 bases spanning the gap. Here the CDR3 reads CASSVATAGNQETQYF. CDR3 nucleotide sequence: TGTGCCAGCAGCGTAGCTACTGCGGGCAACCAAGAGACCCAGTACTTC.

This chain links TRBV7-9 with TRBJ1-2, with 9 bases identical to TRBD1. The length of the CDR3 is 15 residues. Unmatched junction bases numbered 11, after V lost 4 bases and J lost 8 bases. CDR1 is SEHNR and CDR2 is FQNEAQ in the germline V gene (reference sequence). This chain's CDR3 is CASSSTGQGPTGYTF. CDR3 bases: TGTGCCAGCAGCTCCACAGGACAGGGGCCCACCGGCTACACCTTC.

This clone was detected only a few times. The V and J genes are TRBV29-1 and TRBJ2-1, with 10 bases lining up with TRBD2. The CDR3 has 14 amino acids. The junction had 10 bases not matched to a gene; V was cut back by 6 bases and J by 8 bases. CDR1 and CDR2 (germline): SQVTM, ANQGSEA. The CDR3 coding sequence is TGCAGCGTGGCCACTAGCGGGGACCTTCATGAGCAGTTCTTC. It specifies CSVATSGDLHEQFF.

The genes are TRBV11-2 and TRBJ2-5; D unresolved. Germline V gene lookup returns CDR1 SGHAT and CDR2 FQNNGV. Trimming cost V 0 bases and J 3 bases, with 17 bases left between them. The CDR3 runs 17 residues. CDR3: CASSLDSAGLLKETQYF. The CDR3, as DNA: TGTGCCAGCAGCTTAGATAGTGCAGGCCTGCTGAAAGAGACCCAGTACTTC. Variable domain in full (rest from reference TRBV11-2 and TRBJ2-5): EAGVAQSPRYKIIEKRQSVAFWCNPISGHATLYWYQQILGQGPKLLIQFQNNGVVDDSQLPKDRFSAERLKGVDSTLKIQPAKLEDSAVYLCASSLDSAGLLKETQYFGPGTRLLVL.

This clone came up a few times. This rearrangement joins TRBV10-3 to TRBJ2-1; 9 bases fit TRBD1. The trim removed 3 bases at V and 9 bases at J, leaving 6 bases unmatched. The CDR3 runs to 14 residues. Germline V lookup: CDR1 ENHRY, CDR2 SYGVKD. CDR3 protein: CAISEQGARGEQFF. The CDR3 region has the DNA TGTGCCATCAGTGAACAGGGGGCGCGGGGTGAGCAGTTCTTC.

The sample holds a few counts of this clone. V usage is TRBV30 and J usage is TRBJ2-1, with D perhaps TRBD2 (5 bases). V was shortened by 2 bases and J by 12 bases, with 11 bases between the two germline ends. Germline V gives CDR1 GTSNPN, CDR2 SVGIG (reference sequence). The CDR3 spans 11 residues. The CDR3 spells CAWSSGSGQFF. Here the CDR3 DNA reads TGTGCCTGGAGTAGCGGAAGTGGGCAGTTCTTC.

V gene TRBV6-5 combines with J gene TRBJ1-4, with D maybe TRBD1 (5 bases). The V end lost 4 bases, the J end lost 8 bases, and 11 bases lay between the germline ends. The CDR3 runs 13 residues. CDR1 and CDR2 (germline): MNHEY, SVGAGI. DNA of the CDR3: TGTGCCAGCAGTTCACGACAGAAAGAAAAACTGTTTTTT. Translated: CASSSRQKEKLFF.

This clone was recorded a few times. The V gene is TRBV27, the J gene TRBJ2-1; 8 nucleotides align to TRBD2. CDR1 and CDR2 (germline): MNHEY, SMNVEV (reference sequence). The J segment lost 7 bases and the V segment lost 2 bases, leaving 16 bases of the junction unmatched. This CDR3 contains 18 residues. This chain's CDR3 is CASSLPLRGSGSRNEQFF. CDR3 nucleotide sequence: TGTGCCAGCAGTTTACCCCTACGGGGGAGCGGGAGTCGAAATGAGCAGTTCTTC.

V is TRBV30 and J is TRBJ2-1, with TRBD2 matching 8 bases. The CDR3 length is 14 residues. Germline V gene sequence: CDR1 GTSNPN, CDR2 SVGIG (reference sequence). J lost 4 bases, V lost 7 bases, and 9 bases had no gene match. Here the CDR3 DNA reads TGTGCCTCCTCCCTAGCGGGCCCGTACAATGAGCAGTTCTTC. It encodes CASSLAGPYNEQFF.

The chain combines TRBV19 with TRBJ2-3; possibly TRBD2 for D (6 bases). V lost 3 bases and J lost 5, with 12 bases in between. This CDR3 is built from 14 residues. From germline, CDR1 is LNHDA and CDR2 SQIVND (reference sequence). CDR3 region: CASSIRMRGDTQYF. DNA for the CDR3: TGTGCCAGTAGTATTAGGATGCGGGGAGATACGCAGTATTTT. The full variable domain, its missing parts supplied by reference TRBV19 and TRBJ2-3, is DGGITQSPKYLFRKEGQNVTLSCEQNLNHDAMYWYRQDPGQGLRLIYYSQIVNDFQKGDIAEGYSVSREKKESFPLTVTSAQKNPTAFYLCASSIRMRGDTQYFGPGTRLTVL.